This T cell receptor beta chain was found in a study of shared clonotypes between healthy human individuals. Whole-study results and caveats: Blood was the sole source, and tissue repertoires probably differ.

Turning to this clone: Its target is unknown.

This table comes from immunoSEQ multiplex PCR, and its TCRdb copy is limited to in-frame clones, with some not included. The repertoire holds roughly 1.4 million clones, with approximately 98.5% as singletons. Trimming took 3 bases from V and 7 from J; bases not matched to a gene: 20. The V gene's germline CDR1 is LNHDA and CDR2 SQIVND (reference sequence). The CDR3 has 19 amino acids. Material: naive CD4+ T cells sorted from blood. Specified subset: CD45RA+ positively selected. This chain links TRBV19 with TRBJ2-7, with 11 positions matching TRBD2. This receptor was taken from a man between 25 and 39 years old in good health. CDR3 coding DNA: TGTGCCAGTAGTATGTGGGCTGATCTATTAGCGGGAGGGCCGCGGGAGCAGTACTTC. It is translated as CASSMWADLLAGGPREQYF.